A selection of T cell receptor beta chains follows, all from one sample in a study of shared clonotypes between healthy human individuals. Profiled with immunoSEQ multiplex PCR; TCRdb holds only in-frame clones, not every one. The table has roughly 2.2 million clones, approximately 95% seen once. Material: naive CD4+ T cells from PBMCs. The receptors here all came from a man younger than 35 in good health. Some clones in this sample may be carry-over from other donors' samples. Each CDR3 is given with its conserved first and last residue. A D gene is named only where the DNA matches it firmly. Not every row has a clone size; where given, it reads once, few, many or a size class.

cdr3_aa: CASSASGRWGASYTEAFF; cdr3_nt: TGTGCCAGCAGTGCCTCGGGTCGGTGGGGGGCTTCGTACACTGAAGCTTTCTTT; clone_size: .; d_call: .; j_call: TRBJ1-1; v_call: TRBV6-1; cdr3_length: 18
cdr3_aa: CASSFGAFDTQYF; cdr3_nt: TGTGCCAGCAGCTTTGGGGCCTTCGATACGCAGTATTTT; clone_size: .; d_call: .; j_call: TRBJ2-3; v_call: TRBV5-5; cdr3_length: 13
cdr3_aa: CASSQESGAGANVLTF; cdr3_nt: TGCGCCAGCAGCCAAGAGTCAGGGGCTGGGGCCAACGTCCTGACTTTC; clone_size: .; d_call: .; j_call: TRBJ2-6; v_call: TRBV4-1; cdr3_length: 16
cdr3_aa: CASSLGLSLLEYNEQFF; cdr3_nt: TGTGCCAGCAGCTTAGGATTATCCCTTCTGGAATACAATGAGCAGTTCTTC; clone_size: .; d_call: .; j_call: TRBJ2-1; v_call: TRBV7-9; cdr3_length: 17
cdr3_aa: CATSRGAGKYGYTF; cdr3_nt: TGTGCCACCAGCAGAGGGGCAGGGAAATATGGCTACACCTTC; clone_size: .; d_call: .; j_call: TRBJ1-2; v_call: TRBV15; cdr3_length: 14
cdr3_aa: CASSLQGGNEQFF; cdr3_nt: TGCGCCAGCAGCTTACAGGGGGGCAATGAGCAGTTCTTC; clone_size: .; d_call: TRBD1; j_call: TRBJ2-1; v_call: TRBV5-1; cdr3_length: 13
cdr3_aa: CASSARQGGTEAFF; cdr3_nt: TGTGCCAGCAGTGCCCGACAGGGGGGCACTGAAGCTTTCTTT; clone_size: .; d_call: TRBD1; j_call: TRBJ1-1; v_call: TRBV6-6; cdr3_length: 14
cdr3_aa: CASSDIDGGFGEQYF; cdr3_nt: TGTGCCAGCAGCGATATTGACGGGGGTTTCGGCGAGCAGTACTTC; clone_size: .; d_call: .; j_call: TRBJ2-7; v_call: TRBV28; cdr3_length: 15
cdr3_aa: CASRGQGARNTEAFF; cdr3_nt: TGTGCCAGCAGGGGACAGGGGGCGCGGAACACTGAAGCTTTCTTT; clone_size: .; d_call: TRBD1; j_call: TRBJ1-1; v_call: TRBV7-2; cdr3_length: 15
cdr3_aa: CASSQDPGTSGNNEQFF; cdr3_nt: TGTGCCAGCAGCCAAGATCCCGGGACTAGCGGGAACAATGAGCAGTTCTTC; clone_size: .; d_call: TRBD2; j_call: TRBJ2-1; v_call: TRBV14; cdr3_length: 17
cdr3_aa: CASSLRGPSGMSHTQYF; cdr3_nt: TGTGCCAGCAGCCTCAGGGGGCCTAGCGGGATGAGCCATACGCAGTATTTT; clone_size: .; d_call: .; j_call: TRBJ2-3; v_call: TRBV13; cdr3_length: 17
cdr3_aa: CASSAGRRAGANVLTF; cdr3_nt: TGTGCCAGCAGTGCCGGGCGAAGAGCGGGGGCCAACGTCCTGACTTTC; clone_size: .; d_call: .; j_call: TRBJ2-6; v_call: TRBV6-1; cdr3_length: 16
cdr3_aa: CASSMVLAGGNEQFF; cdr3_nt: TGTGCCAGTAGTATGGTATTAGCGGGTGGCAATGAGCAGTTCTTC; clone_size: .; d_call: TRBD2; j_call: TRBJ2-1; v_call: TRBV19; cdr3_length: 15
cdr3_aa: CASSSIPPPGNTIYF; cdr3_nt: TGTGCCAGCAGCTCGATCCCTCCGCCTGGAAACACCATATATTTT; clone_size: .; d_call: .; j_call: TRBJ1-3; v_call: TRBV7-2; cdr3_length: 15
cdr3_aa: CASRKNNEQFF; cdr3_nt: TGTGCCAGCAGAAAAAACAATGAGCAGTTCTTC; clone_size: .; d_call: .; j_call: TRBJ2-1; v_call: TRBV6-6; cdr3_length: 11
cdr3_aa: CASSQGLLPRTQYF; cdr3_nt: TGTGCCAGCAGTCAAGGACTCCTACCGAGGACCCAGTACTTC; clone_size: .; d_call: .; j_call: TRBJ2-5; v_call: TRBV6-5; cdr3_length: 14
cdr3_aa: CASSPLTKTEAFF; cdr3_nt: TGTGCCAGCTCACCTTTGACGAAGACTGAAGCTTTCTTT; clone_size: .; d_call: .; j_call: TRBJ1-1; v_call: TRBV18; cdr3_length: 13
cdr3_aa: CASSFDSTGGYTF; cdr3_nt: TGTGCCAGCAGCTTCGACAGTACCGGAGGCTACACCTTC; clone_size: .; d_call: .; j_call: TRBJ1-2; v_call: TRBV5-4; cdr3_length: 13
cdr3_aa: CASSHIPGGANNYGYTF; cdr3_nt: TGTGCCAGCAGCCACATTCCAGGGGGCGCGAATAACTATGGCTACACCTTC; clone_size: once; d_call: TRBD1; j_call: TRBJ1-2; v_call: TRBV9; cdr3_length: 17
cdr3_aa: CATSRERLARDTDTQYF; cdr3_nt: TGTGCCACCAGCAGAGAGAGGCTAGCTAGGGACACAGATACGCAGTATTTT; clone_size: .; d_call: .; j_call: TRBJ2-3; v_call: TRBV15; cdr3_length: 17
cdr3_aa: CASSLNDYGYTF; cdr3_nt: TGTGCCAGCAGTTTAAACGACTATGGCTACACCTTC; clone_size: .; d_call: .; j_call: TRBJ1-2; v_call: TRBV28; cdr3_length: 12
cdr3_aa: CSAGGTDTQYF; cdr3_nt: TGCAGTGCTGGGGGCACAGATACGCAGTATTTT; clone_size: few; d_call: .; j_call: TRBJ2-3; v_call: TRBV20-1; cdr3_length: 11
cdr3_aa: CASSTTRTGNEKLFF; cdr3_nt: TGTGCCAGCAGTACCACCCGGACAGGGAATGAAAAACTGTTTTTT; clone_size: once; d_call: TRBD1; j_call: TRBJ1-4; v_call: TRBV7-9; cdr3_length: 15
cdr3_aa: CSAERWNTEAFF; cdr3_nt: TGCAGCGCCGAAAGGTGGAACACTGAAGCTTTCTTT; clone_size: few; d_call: .; j_call: TRBJ1-1; v_call: TRBV29-1; cdr3_length: 12
cdr3_aa: CASSSLAGIEYF; cdr3_nt: TGTGCCAGCAGTTCCTTGGCAGGGATCGAGTACTTC; clone_size: .; d_call: .; j_call: TRBJ2-7; v_call: TRBV2; cdr3_length: 12
cdr3_aa: CSVGSKREGPLEQFF; cdr3_nt: TGCAGCGTTGGATCAAAGCGGGAGGGCCCTTTGGAGCAGTTCTTC; clone_size: .; d_call: TRBD2; j_call: TRBJ2-1; v_call: TRBV29-1; cdr3_length: 15
cdr3_aa: CASSGTGTSGPHEQFF; cdr3_nt: TGTGCCAGCAGCGGGACCGGGACTAGCGGGCCCCATGAGCAGTTCTTC; clone_size: .; d_call: .; j_call: TRBJ2-1; v_call: TRBV21-1; cdr3_length: 16
cdr3_aa: CASSLNGGRALSSDTQYF; cdr3_nt: TGTGCCAGCAGCTTAAACGGCGGGAGGGCCTTAAGCTCAGATACGCAGTATTTT; clone_size: .; d_call: TRBD2; j_call: TRBJ2-3; v_call: TRBV7-2; cdr3_length: 18
cdr3_aa: CASSISPLAKNIQYF; cdr3_nt: TGTGCCAGTAGTATAAGCCCTCTAGCCAAAAACATTCAGTACTTC; clone_size: .; d_call: .; j_call: TRBJ2-4; v_call: TRBV19; cdr3_length: 15
cdr3_aa: CASSTGTSGIYNEQFF; cdr3_nt: TGCGCCAGCAGCACCGGGACTAGCGGCATCTACAATGAGCAGTTCTTC; clone_size: .; d_call: TRBD2; j_call: TRBJ2-1; v_call: TRBV5-1; cdr3_length: 16
cdr3_aa: CASSVGAGFYEQYF; cdr3_nt: TGTGCCAGCAGCGTTGGAGCGGGTTTCTACGAGCAGTACTTC; clone_size: .; d_call: .; j_call: TRBJ2-7; v_call: TRBV9; cdr3_length: 14
cdr3_aa: CASSPLTENEKLFF; cdr3_nt: TGTGCCAGCTCACCTTTGACGGAGAATGAAAAACTGTTTTTT; clone_size: .; d_call: .; j_call: TRBJ1-4; v_call: TRBV18; cdr3_length: 14
cdr3_aa: CAWSVNLQPQHF; cdr3_nt: TGTGCCTGGAGTGTAAACCTTCAGCCCCAGCATTTT; clone_size: .; d_call: .; j_call: TRBJ1-5; v_call: TRBV30; cdr3_length: 12
cdr3_aa: CASSSDRSSTDTQYF; cdr3_nt: TGTGCCAGCAGCTCCGACAGGTCTAGCACAGATACGCAGTATTTT; clone_size: .; d_call: .; j_call: TRBJ2-3; v_call: TRBV7-3; cdr3_length: 15
cdr3_aa: CASSVGPTYEQYF; cdr3_nt: TGTGCCAGCAGTGTAGGGCCTACCTACGAGCAGTACTTC; clone_size: .; d_call: .; j_call: TRBJ2-7; v_call: TRBV2; cdr3_length: 13
cdr3_aa: CASSLGYQETQYF; cdr3_nt: TGTGCCAGCAGCTTAGGCTATCAAGAGACCCAGTACTTC; clone_size: .; d_call: .; j_call: TRBJ2-5; v_call: TRBV11-2; cdr3_length: 13
cdr3_aa: CASSVLQVGDEQYF; cdr3_nt: TGTGCCAGCAGCGTATTACAGGTTGGAGACGAGCAGTACTTC; clone_size: .; d_call: .; j_call: TRBJ2-7; v_call: TRBV9; cdr3_length: 14
cdr3_aa: CASSLISSTDTQYF; cdr3_nt: TGTGCCAGCAGCTTAATTAGCAGCACAGATACGCAGTATTTT; clone_size: .; d_call: .; j_call: TRBJ2-3; v_call: TRBV7-3; cdr3_length: 14
cdr3_aa: CASKISTFTDQPQHF; cdr3_nt: TGTGCCAGCAAGATTAGCACATTCACCGATCAGCCCCAGCATTTT; clone_size: .; d_call: .; j_call: TRBJ1-5; v_call: TRBV27; cdr3_length: 15
cdr3_aa: CASSLDSNYGYTF; cdr3_nt: TGTGCCAGCAGCTTGGATTCTAACTATGGCTACACCTTC; clone_size: .; d_call: .; j_call: TRBJ1-2; v_call: TRBV5-4; cdr3_length: 13
cdr3_aa: CASSVGGEASYEQYF; cdr3_nt: TGTGCCAGCAGTGTGGGGGGGGAGGCTTCCTACGAGCAGTACTTC; clone_size: .; d_call: TRBD2; j_call: TRBJ2-7; v_call: TRBV25-1; cdr3_length: 15
cdr3_aa: CASSEQGAGEQYF; cdr3_nt: TGTGCCAGCAGTGAACAGGGGGCAGGGGAGCAGTACTTC; clone_size: .; d_call: TRBD1; j_call: TRBJ2-7; v_call: TRBV2; cdr3_length: 13
cdr3_aa: CASSLGGTSGTDTQYF; cdr3_nt: TGTGCCAGCAGCTTGGGCGGGACTAGCGGTACAGATACGCAGTATTTT; clone_size: .; d_call: TRBD2; j_call: TRBJ2-3; v_call: TRBV5-4; cdr3_length: 16
cdr3_aa: CASSPGTSLLSAFF; cdr3_nt: TGTGCCAGCAGCCCCGGGACTTCCCTCCTGTCGGCTTTCTTT; clone_size: .; d_call: .; j_call: TRBJ1-1; v_call: TRBV28; cdr3_length: 14
cdr3_aa: CASSLGVSAGVEKLFF; cdr3_nt: TGTGCCAGCAGCTTGGGTGTTTCGGCCGGGGTTGAAAAACTGTTTTTT; clone_size: .; d_call: .; j_call: TRBJ1-4; v_call: TRBV11-1; cdr3_length: 16
cdr3_aa: CASSRGLEEQYF; cdr3_nt: TGTGCCAGCAGCCGGGGACTCGAGGAGCAGTACTTC; clone_size: .; d_call: .; j_call: TRBJ2-7; v_call: TRBV5-6; cdr3_length: 12
cdr3_aa: CATNSITGTGGYEQYF; cdr3_nt: TGTGCCACCAACAGCATAACCGGGACAGGGGGCTACGAGCAGTACTTC; clone_size: .; d_call: TRBD1; j_call: TRBJ2-7; v_call: TRBV28; cdr3_length: 16